Here is one T cell receptor beta chain with its context. Its matching antigen is unknown. The data were obtained in a study of shared clonotypes between healthy human individuals. Study-wide points: A generally larger estimated richness was seen in naive subsets than in memory subsets.

This CDR3 contains 14 residues. Trimming took 3 bases from V and 7 from J; bases not matched to a gene: 8. Looked up from germline, CDR1 is SGHKS and CDR2 is YYEKEE (reference sequence). Samples underwent the assay at deep level. On sorted subsets, replicate PCRs used 150 to 250 ng DNA, or tens of thousands of T cell genomes. The assay was immunoSEQ multiplex PCR, and TCRdb's table has in-frame clones only and misses some. The table records roughly 650,000 clones, approximately 96% of them present only once. CD45RO negativity and positive selection for CCR7 defined naive CD8 cells, a population that excluded terminally differentiated effector memory CD45RA+ cells.

This clonotype originated in a woman in her 30s in good health. The chain is built from TRBV5-5 and TRBJ2-7; 9 bases map to TRBD2. The sample was naive CD8+ T cells sorted from blood. Here the CDR3 reads CASSWGLALGEQYF. In DNA form, the CDR3 reads TGTGCCAGCAGCTGGGGACTAGCCCTGGGAGAGCAGTACTTC.